The rows below give T cell receptor beta chains drawn from one sample of a study of cytomegalovirus exposure and HLA in healthy donors. Profiling relied on immunoSEQ multiplex PCR, and the TCRdb table lists in-frame clones only, not all of them. Of about 110,000 clones in the sample, 60% to 85% were seen once. Sequencing used PBMCs. The source of these receptors is a male donor in good health and CMV-seropositive. The CDR3 runs from the conserved cysteine through the conserved F or W. D genes are given only for firm matches. Rows may omit the clone size; those that give it use once, few, many or a size class.

clone size	D gene	V gene	J gene	CDR3 length	CDR3 protein	CDR3 DNA
-	TRBD2	TRBV6-6	TRBJ2-3	16	CASSRSTSGGADTQYF	TGTGCCAGCAGCCGATCGACTAGCGGAGGAGCAGATACGCAGTATTTT
-	-	TRBV4-2	TRBJ2-6	16	CASSQDFSSGANVLTF	TGTGCCAGCAGCCAAGATTTTAGCTCTGGGGCCAACGTCCTGACTTTC
-	-	TRBV6-5	TRBJ1-4	13	CASSIGANEKLFF	TGTGCCAGCAGTATAGGGGCTAATGAAAAACTGTTTTTT
-	TRBD1	TRBV5-4	TRBJ2-7	15	CASSFHGQGYYEQYF	TGTGCCAGCAGCTTTCACGGACAGGGTTACTACGAGCAGTACTTC
once	TRBD1	TRBV4-1	TRBJ1-5	15	CASSQAQGPNQPQHF	TGCGCCAGCAGCCAAGCACAGGGGCCCAATCAGCCCCAGCATTTT
few	TRBD1	TRBV9	TRBJ1-2	15	CASSALTGANYGYTF	TGTGCCAGCAGCGCCCTGACAGGGGCTAACTATGGCTACACCTTC
-	-	TRBV19	TRBJ1-1	13	CASRLQGNTEAFF	TGTGCCAGTAGGTTACAGGGGAACACTGAAGCTTTCTTT
-	-	TRBV2	TRBJ2-7	14	CASSFGQRAYEQYF	TGTGCCAGCAGTTTCGGACAGAGAGCCTACGAGCAGTACTTC
-	-	TRBV5-1	TRBJ1-1	15	CASSLGGLMNTEAFF	TGCGCCAGCAGCTTGGGAGGACTGATGAACACTGAAGCTTTCTTT
-	-	TRBV18	TRBJ1-3	16	CASSPTGEYSGNTIYF	TGTGCCAGCTCACCCACCGGGGAATACTCTGGAAACACCATATATTTT
-	-	TRBV4-3	TRBJ2-1	16	CASSQDRYRDRDEQFF	TGCGCCAGCAGCCAAGATAGGTACAGGGATAGGGATGAGCAGTTCTTC
-	TRBD2	TRBV9	TRBJ2-3	13	CASSVGSLALPYF	TGTGCCAGCAGCGTAGGTTCACTAGCGCTCCCGTATTTT
few	TRBD1	TRBV6-5	TRBJ2-7	13	CASSYKTGYEQYF	TGTGCCAGCAGTTACAAGACAGGGTACGAGCAGTACTTC
-	TRBD1	TRBV28	TRBJ1-2	13	CASRRDRGRGYTF	TGTGCCAGCAGGCGGGACAGGGGACGGGGCTACACCTTC
-	-	TRBV15	TRBJ2-1	16	CATSRVGGRVNNEQFF	TGTGCCACCAGCAGAGTAGGAGGGAGAGTAAACAATGAGCAGTTCTTC
-	TRBD1	TRBV5-4	TRBJ2-2	14	CASSGQDHTGELFF	TGTGCCAGCAGTGGACAGGATCACACCGGGGAGCTGTTTTTT
-	-	TRBV21-1	TRBJ2-7	15	CASSGGTSGSGEQYF	TGTGCCAGCAGCGGCGGGACTAGCGGGAGCGGCGAGCAGTACTTC
-	-	TRBV28	TRBJ1-3	15	CASSRDFLAGNTIYF	TGTGCCAGCAGTCGGGATTTCCTGGCTGGAAACACCATATATTTT
-	-	TRBV7-9	TRBJ2-1	14	CASSTPGLHNEQFF	TGTGCCAGCAGCACTCCGGGACTTCACAATGAGCAGTTCTTC
few	-	TRBV2	TRBJ2-5	12	CASRDKQGTQYF	TGTGCCAGCAGGGACAAACAGGGGACCCAGTACTTC
-	TRBD1	TRBV28	TRBJ1-2	15	CASSSAGGTGSGYTF	TGTGCCAGCAGCTCAGCCGGGGGGACAGGGAGTGGCTACACCTTC
-	TRBD1	TRBV23-1	TRBJ2-7	17	CASSQSQSGQGMVEQYF	TGCGCCAGCAGTCAATCGCAGTCCGGACAGGGTATGGTCGAGCAGTACTTC
-	-	TRBV4-3	TRBJ1-2	13	CASSQEAGEGYTF	TGCGCCAGCAGCCAAGAAGCCGGGGAAGGCTACACCTTC
-	TRBD2	TRBV5-1	TRBJ2-1	14	CASSPSGGAGEQFF	TGCGCCAGCAGCCCTAGCGGGGGGGCTGGTGAGCAGTTCTTC
few	TRBD2	TRBV5-1	TRBJ2-1	19	CASSYFPGLAESSYNEQFF	TGCGCCAGCAGTTACTTTCCGGGACTAGCGGAAAGCTCCTACAATGAGCAGTTCTTC
-	-	TRBV6-6	TRBJ2-3	13	CAAAGAGPDTQYF	TGTGCCGCCGCCGGTGCGGGGCCAGATACGCAGTATTTT
-	TRBD2	TRBV7-6	TRBJ2-7	19	CASSVTGTSGVWSSYEQYF	TGTGCCAGCAGCGTAACCGGGACTAGCGGGGTCTGGAGCTCCTACGAGCAGTACTTC
-	-	TRBV30	TRBJ1-5	15	CAWMWRQHSNQPQHF	TGTGCCTGGATGTGGAGGCAACATAGCAATCAGCCCCAGCATTTT
-	-	TRBV5-1	TRBJ2-1	13	CASSFTTGAEQFF	TGCGCCAGCAGCTTTACAACGGGTGCGGAGCAGTTCTTC
once	TRBD2	TRBV7-9	TRBJ2-4	17	CASSLAQRDRGKNIQYF	TGTGCCAGCAGCTTAGCCCAGCGGGATAGGGGCAAAAACATTCAGTACTTC
once	-	TRBV7-9	TRBJ1-1	13	CASSFQENTEAFF	TGTGCCAGCAGCTTTCAGGAGAACACTGAAGCTTTCTTT
-	-	TRBV5-1	TRBJ2-3	13	CASSTAYTDTQYF	TGCGCCAGCAGCACCGCCTACACAGATACGCAGTATTTT
-	TRBD2	TRBV4-3	TRBJ2-3	17	CASSRGLAGGITDTQYF	TGCGCCAGCAGCCGGGGACTAGCGGGGGGAATCACAGATACGCAGTATTTT
few	-	TRBV4-3	TRBJ2-7	15	CASSQEAQANYEQYF	TGCGCCAGCAGCCAAGAAGCACAGGCCAACTACGAGCAGTACTTC
few	-	TRBV6-5	TRBJ2-1	16	CASSSPDMKGIPHKFF	TGTGCCAGCAGTTCCCCGGACATGAAGGGCATTCCGCATAAGTTCTTC
-	-	TRBV28	TRBJ2-2	15	CASSEQGTAAGELFF	TGTGCCAGCAGCGAACAGGGTACAGCAGCCGGGGAGCTGTTTTTT
-	TRBD1	TRBV7-6	TRBJ1-5	13	CASSPTEGQPQNF	TGTGCCAGCAGCCCCACAGAGGGACAGCCCCAGAATTTT
-	-	TRBV28	TRBJ2-1	16	CASSAHRRTGYNEQFF	TGTGCCAGCAGTGCGCACAGGAGAACCGGCTACAATGAGCAGTTCTTC
-	-	TRBV5-4	TRBJ2-7	14	CASSWMDTTYEQYF	TGTGCCAGCAGCTGGATGGACACAACCTACGAGCAGTACTTC
-	-	TRBV5-1	TRBJ1-4	14	CASSFGGSNEKLFF	TGCGCCAGCAGCTTCGGGGGTTCTAATGAAAAACTGTTTTTT
-	-	TRBV12-5	TRBJ1-1	16	CASGFVTVAGNTEAFF	TGTGCTAGTGGTTTCGTCACCGTGGCAGGGAACACTGAAGCTTTCTTT
-	-	TRBV10-3	TRBJ2-5	14	CAISDGDIEETQYF	TGTGCCATCAGCGACGGGGACATCGAAGAGACCCAGTACTTC
-	TRBD1	TRBV27	TRBJ2-7	14	CASSLGQGPYEQYF	TGTGCCAGCAGTTTAGGACAGGGTCCCTACGAGCAGTACTTC
-	TRBD1	TRBV6-5	TRBJ2-2	14	CASRRTGDTGELFF	TGTGCCAGCAGGAGGACAGGGGACACCGGGGAGCTGTTTTTT
-	TRBD1	TRBV6-6	TRBJ1-2	14	CASSFRDRDSGYTF	TGTGCCAGCAGTTTCCGGGACAGGGACAGTGGCTACACCTTC
-	-	TRBV7-9	TRBJ1-6	15	CASSLSLGDNSPLHF	TGTGCCAGCAGCTTAAGTCTAGGGGATAATTCACCCCTCCACTTT
few	TRBD1	TRBV7-2	TRBJ1-2	12	CASSSTGGGYTF	TGTGCCAGCAGCTCCACAGGGGGCGGCTACACCTTC
-	-	TRBV20-1	TRBJ1-2	10	CSASLAGYTF	TGCAGTGCTAGTTTGGCTGGCTACACCTTC
-	TRBD2	TRBV9	TRBJ2-1	16	CASSEKLAGAENEQFF	TGTGCCAGCAGCGAGAAACTAGCGGGAGCCGAAAATGAGCAGTTCTTC
-	-	TRBV27	TRBJ2-3	12	CASSDYPDTQYF	TGTGCCAGCAGTGACTATCCAGATACGCAGTATTTT
-	TRBD2	TRBV4-2	TRBJ2-2	17	CASSQETLALGTGELFF	TGTGCCAGCAGCCAAGAAACACTAGCGTTGGGCACCGGGGAGCTGTTTTTT
-	-	TRBV29-1	TRBJ1-2	11	CSVVYSYGYTF	TGCAGCGTTGTATACAGCTATGGCTACACCTTC
once	-	TRBV5-1	TRBJ2-3	12	CASSPSTDTQYF	TGCGCCAGCAGCCCTTCCACAGATACGCAGTATTTT
-	TRBD1	TRBV18	TRBJ2-7	14	CASSPTGGTHEQYF	TGTGCCAGCTCACCGACAGGGGGCACCCACGAGCAGTACTTC
once	-	TRBV6-5	TRBJ1-5	13	CASGSGQNQPQHF	TGTGCCAGCGGATCAGGACAGAATCAGCCCCAGCATTTT